Listed below are T cell receptor beta chains from one sample, sequenced in a study of blood T cell repertoires in COVID-19. This table comes from immunoSEQ multiplex PCR, and its TCRdb copy is limited to in-frame clones, with some not included. The sample records more than 350,000 clones, 89% being singletons. Source material: peripheral blood. These receptors originate from a woman aged 30 to 39 with COVID-19, enrolled during active disease. Both conserved end residues are part of each CDR3. A D gene is named only where the DNA matches it firmly.

J gene	D gene	V gene	CDR3 protein	CDR3 DNA
TRBJ2-7	TRBD1	TRBV7-8	CASSLRGVGTGSPYEQYF	TGTGCCAGCAGCTTAAGGGGGGTAGGGACAGGGTCCCCCTACGAGCAGTACTTC
TRBJ1-2	TRBD1	TRBV7-9	CASSSNYRTGVSYGYTF	TGTGCCAGCAGCTCAAATTACCGGACAGGGGTTTCCTATGGCTACACCTTC
TRBJ1-2	TRBD1	TRBV28	CASSPYRGSNYGYTF	TGTGCCAGCAGTCCCTACAGGGGATCTAACTATGGCTACACCTTC
TRBJ1-1	.	TRBV15	CATSRALGQSPNTEVFF	TGTGCCACCAGCAGAGCTCTAGGACAGAGCCCTAACACTGAAGTTTTCTTT
TRBJ2-1	.	TRBV7-9	CASSLGEPRNEQFF	TGTGCCAGCAGCTTAGGCGAACCTCGAAATGAGCAGTTCTTC
TRBJ1-4	.	TRBV18	CASSPRGGEKLFF	TGTGCCAGCTCACCCCGGGGGGGTGAAAAACTGTTTTTT
TRBJ1-1	TRBD1	TRBV5-1	CASSADRGDTEAFF	TGCGCCAGCAGCGCTGACAGGGGGGACACTGAAGCTTTCTTT
TRBJ1-4	.	TRBV7-9	CASSSGSRGEKLFF	TGTGCCAGCAGCTCCGGGTCCCGAGGTGAAAAACTGTTTTTT
TRBJ1-6	.	TRBV7-9	CASRGSGGDSPLHF	TGTGCCAGCAGAGGTTCGGGGGGGGATTCACCCCTCCACTTT
TRBJ2-1	.	TRBV5-1	CASSFTPTYNEQFF	TGCGCCAGCAGCTTCACTCCAACCTACAATGAGCAGTTCTTC
TRBJ2-2	TRBD2	TRBV7-9	CASSLRLAGLGELFF	TGTGCCAGCAGCTTAAGACTAGCGGGGCTCGGGGAGCTGTTTTTT
TRBJ2-1	.	TRBV5-8	CASSVSDEQFF	TGTGCCAGCAGTGTTAGCGATGAGCAGTTCTTC
TRBJ2-5	TRBD2	TRBV4-2	CASSQVVRASGGATETQYF	TGTGCCAGCAGCCAAGTAGTTCGGGCTAGCGGGGGGGCTACGGAGACCCAGTACTTC
TRBJ1-5	TRBD1	TRBV18	CASSVDRASNQPQHF	TGTGCCAGCTCCGTCGACAGGGCTAGCAATCAGCCCCAGCATTTT
TRBJ1-5	.	TRBV3-1/TRBV3-2	CASRPDRQIGNQPQHF	TGTGCCAGCAGACCAGACAGGCAAATAGGGAATCAGCCCCAGCATTTT
TRBJ1-2	.	TRBV15	CATSRDRNSFNYGYTF	TGTGCCACCAGCAGAGATCGGAACAGTTTTAACTATGGCTACACCTTC
TRBJ2-1	TRBD2	TRBV27	CASSGGTYNEQFF	TGTGCCAGCAGCGGGGGGACCTACAATGAGCAGTTCTTC
TRBJ2-1	TRBD1	TRBV11-3	CASSSRDREGGEQFF	TGTGCCAGCAGCTCCCGGGACAGGGAAGGCGGTGAGCAGTTCTTC
TRBJ1-2	TRBD1	TRBV24-1	CATSDSPGQGLRERGYTF	TGTGCCACCAGTGATTCTCCGGGACAGGGGCTCCGGGAGCGTGGCTACACCTTC
TRBJ1-5	.	TRBV19	CASRAPGLYNQPQHF	TGTGCCAGTAGAGCACCGGGACTTTACAATCAGCCCCAGCATTTT
TRBJ1-1	.	TRBV27	CASSLQGGNTEAFF	TGTGCCAGCAGTTTACAGGGCGGGAACACTGAAGCTTTCTTT
TRBJ1-4	.	TRBV4-3	CASSQDGQTTNEKLFF	TGCGCCAGCAGCCAAGATGGGCAAACAACTAATGAAAAACTGTTTTTT
TRBJ1-1	.	TRBV28	CASSPPYGQPNTEAFF	TGTGCCAGCAGCCCCCCCTACGGACAGCCGAACACTGAAGCTTTCTTT
TRBJ2-2	TRBD2	TRBV9	CASSVGLMCVGLAGWNTGELFF	TGTGCCAGCAGCGTAGGCCTGATGTGCGTAGGACTAGCGGGTTGGAACACCGGGGAGCTGTTTTTT
TRBJ2-2	TRBD2	TRBV7-2	CASSLVAGAGTGELFF	TGTGCCAGCAGCTTAGTAGCGGGAGCGGGCACCGGGGAGCTGTTTTTT
TRBJ1-4	.	TRBV7-9	CASSPPWGGIDNEKLFF	TGTGCCAGCAGCCCCCCGTGGGGGGGAATAGATAATGAAAAACTGTTTTTT
TRBJ2-7	TRBD1	TRBV24-1	CATSDWTGSTYEQYF	TGTGCCACCAGTGATTGGACAGGGAGCACCTACGAGCAGTACTTC
TRBJ1-3	.	TRBV3-1/TRBV3-2	CASSQDLSSGNTIYF	TGTGCCAGCAGCCAAGATCTGTCCAGTGGAAACACCATATATTTT
TRBJ1-5	.	TRBV4-3	CASSQGRYRGNQPQHF	TGCGCCAGCAGCCAAGGAAGGTACAGGGGCAATCAGCCCCAGCATTTT
TRBJ1-6	TRBD1	TRBV7-8	CASSWGTGANSPLHF	TGTGCCAGCAGCTGGGGGACAGGAGCTAATTCACCCCTCCACTTT
TRBJ2-1	TRBD2	TRBV28	CASSLSGRTYNEQFF	TGTGCCAGCAGTTTAAGCGGGAGAACTTACAATGAGCAGTTCTTC